This TCR beta chain was recovered during a study of blood T cells in healthy people across ages. The CDR3 is 16 amino acids. Each donor had around 10 milliliters of peripheral blood drawn. Only one count was recorded for this clonotype. Primers used in a second PCR of about 7 to 11 cycles were a sample-barcoded 5' primer and a J-beta primer mix. MiXCR, applied by TCRdb to the 5' RACE reads, yields one record per CDR3 protein. The table has some 1.8 million distinct CDR3 sequences, around 40% seen once; the top ten hold around 23%. This receptor was obtained from a human donor in good health. V and J are TRBV21-1 and TRBJ2-5; TRBD1, the table's D call, lacks a check against the DNA. With the DNA end fitting TRBJ2-7 better, the J assignment may be wrong. TRBV21-1 is noted as a pseudogene. The material sequenced was blood. The CDR3: CASSKDETGEGGEQYF. The CDR3 coding sequence is TGTGCCAGCAGCAAAGACGAGACAGGGGAGGGAGGCGAGCAGTACTTC.